This T cell receptor beta chain was sequenced for a study of blood T cell repertoires in COVID-19. At the level of the study: Nucleic acid was either cDNA or gDNA, and it came from T cells, B-cell-depleted T cells, or PBMCs.

V lost 2 bases and J 12 bases, leaving 20 bases between the germline ends. Germline V lookup: CDR1 SGHKS, CDR2 YYEKEE (reference sequence). The CDR3 covers 15 residues. Original data processing: For nucleated cells, counts were estimated from reference gene primer amplification. Measured with immunoSEQ multiplex PCR; TCRdb has only the in-frame clones, and not every one. V, J and clone size reflect that table, while D and trimming were determined from the DNA. The sample contains over 200,000 clones, 80% to 85% of which appear only once. The rearrangement links TRBV5-5 to TRBJ1-4; D possibly corresponds to TRBD1 (5 bases). The TCR comes from a woman aged 80 or over with active or convalescent COVID-19. Sequences were obtained from peripheral blood. CDR3 region: CASSFGWGPVGELFF. CDR3 DNA: TGTGCCAGCAGCTTCGGGTGGGGCCCGGTAGGGGAACTGTTTTTT.